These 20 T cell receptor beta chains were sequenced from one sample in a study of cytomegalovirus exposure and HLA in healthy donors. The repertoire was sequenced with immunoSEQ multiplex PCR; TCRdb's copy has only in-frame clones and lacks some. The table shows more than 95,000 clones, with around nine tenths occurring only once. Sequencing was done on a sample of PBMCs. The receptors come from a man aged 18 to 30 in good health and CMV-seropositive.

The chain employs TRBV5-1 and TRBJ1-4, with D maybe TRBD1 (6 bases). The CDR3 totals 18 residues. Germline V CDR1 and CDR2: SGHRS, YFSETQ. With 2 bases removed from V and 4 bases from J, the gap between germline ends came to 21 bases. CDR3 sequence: CASSFGDRLLVFNEKLFF. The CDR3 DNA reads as TGCGCCAGCAGCTTTGGCGACAGGTTACTAGTCTTTAATGAAAAACTGTTTTTT.

CDR3 in DNA: TGTGCCAGCAGTGATAACCATGACAGGGGCGAAGCTTTCTTT. Translated, it gives CASSDNHDRGEAFF. The chain employs TRBV6-5 and TRBJ1-1, with 8 bases fitting TRBD1. Germline CDR1 is MNHEY and CDR2 is SVGAGI. The length of the CDR3 is 14 residues. J was trimmed by 8 bases and V by 5 bases; bases with no gene match: 10.

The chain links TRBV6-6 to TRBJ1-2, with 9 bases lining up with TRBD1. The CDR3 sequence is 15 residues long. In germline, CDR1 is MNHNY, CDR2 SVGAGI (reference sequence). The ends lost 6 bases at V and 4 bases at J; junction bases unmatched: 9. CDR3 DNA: TGTGCCAGCAGATGGGACAGGGCCGGGGGCTATGGCTACACCTTC. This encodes CASRWDRAGGYGYTF.

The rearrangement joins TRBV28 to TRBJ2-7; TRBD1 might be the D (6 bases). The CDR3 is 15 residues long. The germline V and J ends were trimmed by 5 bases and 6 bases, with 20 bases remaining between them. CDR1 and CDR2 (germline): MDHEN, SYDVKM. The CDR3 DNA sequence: TGTGCCAGCAGTCCACCCTCCTTGGCCAGGGGCGAGCAGTACTTC. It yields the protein CASSPPSLARGEQYF.

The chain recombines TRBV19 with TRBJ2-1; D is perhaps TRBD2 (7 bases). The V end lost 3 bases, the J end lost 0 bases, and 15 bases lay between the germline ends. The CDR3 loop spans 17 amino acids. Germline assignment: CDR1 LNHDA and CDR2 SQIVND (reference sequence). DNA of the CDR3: TGTGCCAGTAGTATGGGCCGGGGAGGGGGCTCCTACAATGAGCAGTTCTTC. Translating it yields CASSMGRGGGSYNEQFF. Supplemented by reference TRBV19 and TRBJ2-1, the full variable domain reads DGGITQSPKYLFRKEGQNVTLSCEQNLNHDAMYWYRQDPGQGLRLIYYSQIVNDFQKGDIAEGYSVSREKKESFPLTVTSAQKNPTAFYLCASSMGRGGGSYNEQFFGPGTRLTVL.

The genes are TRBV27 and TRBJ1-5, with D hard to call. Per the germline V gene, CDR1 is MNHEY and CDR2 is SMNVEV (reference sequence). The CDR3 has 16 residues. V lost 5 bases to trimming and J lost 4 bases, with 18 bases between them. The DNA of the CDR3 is TGTGCCAGCAGTCCCTACCTCACAGCAACTAATCAGCCCCAGCATTTT. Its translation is CASSPYLTATNQPQHF.

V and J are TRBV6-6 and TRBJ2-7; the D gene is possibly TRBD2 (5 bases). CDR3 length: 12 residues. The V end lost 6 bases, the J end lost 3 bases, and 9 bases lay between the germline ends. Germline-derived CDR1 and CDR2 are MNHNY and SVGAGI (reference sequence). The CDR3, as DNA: TGTGCCAGCAGCCCGGGGATCTACGAGCAGTACTTC. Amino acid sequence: CASSPGIYEQYF.

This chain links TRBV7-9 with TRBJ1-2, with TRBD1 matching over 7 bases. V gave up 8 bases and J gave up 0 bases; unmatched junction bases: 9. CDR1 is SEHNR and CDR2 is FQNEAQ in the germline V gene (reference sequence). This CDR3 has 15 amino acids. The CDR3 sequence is CASLPWDSSNYGYTF. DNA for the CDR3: TGTGCCAGCCTTCCTTGGGACAGCTCTAACTATGGCTACACCTTC.

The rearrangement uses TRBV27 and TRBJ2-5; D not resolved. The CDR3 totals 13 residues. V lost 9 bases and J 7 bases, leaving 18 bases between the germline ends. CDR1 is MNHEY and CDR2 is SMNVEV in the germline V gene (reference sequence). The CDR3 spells CASYSQRDGTQYF. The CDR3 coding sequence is TGTGCCAGTTATTCGCAGCGAGACGGGACCCAGTACTTC.

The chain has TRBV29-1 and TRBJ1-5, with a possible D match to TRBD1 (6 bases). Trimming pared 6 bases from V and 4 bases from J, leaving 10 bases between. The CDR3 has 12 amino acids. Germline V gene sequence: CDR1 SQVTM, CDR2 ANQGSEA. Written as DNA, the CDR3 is TGCAGCGTAACCCAGGGGAATCAGCCCCAGCATTTT. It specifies CSVTQGNQPQHF.

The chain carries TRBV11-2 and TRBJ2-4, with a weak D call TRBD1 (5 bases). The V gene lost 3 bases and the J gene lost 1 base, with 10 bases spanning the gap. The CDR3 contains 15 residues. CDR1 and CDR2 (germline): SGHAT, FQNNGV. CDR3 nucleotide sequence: TGTGCCAGCAGCTTTGACAGTACGGCCAAAAACATTCAGTACTTC. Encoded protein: CASSFDSTAKNIQYF.

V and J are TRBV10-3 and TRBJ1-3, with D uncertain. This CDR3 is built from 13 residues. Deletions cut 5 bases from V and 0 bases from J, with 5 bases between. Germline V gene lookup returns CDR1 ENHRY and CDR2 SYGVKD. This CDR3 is CAISNSSGNTIYF. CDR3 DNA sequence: TGTGCCATCAGTAACAGCTCTGGAAACACCATATATTTT.

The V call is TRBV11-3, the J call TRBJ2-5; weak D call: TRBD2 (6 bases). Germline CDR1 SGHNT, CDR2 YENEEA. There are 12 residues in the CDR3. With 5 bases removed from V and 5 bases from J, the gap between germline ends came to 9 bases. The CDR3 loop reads CASSHRGETQYF. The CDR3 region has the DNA TGTGCCAGCAGCCACCGGGGGGAGACCCAGTACTTC.

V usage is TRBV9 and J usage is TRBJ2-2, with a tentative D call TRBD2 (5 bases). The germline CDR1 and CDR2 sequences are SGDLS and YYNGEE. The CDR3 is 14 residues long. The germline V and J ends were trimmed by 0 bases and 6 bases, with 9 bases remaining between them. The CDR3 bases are TGTGCCAGCAGCGTAGTGGGTAGCGCCGGGGAGCTGTTTTTT. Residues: CASSVVGSAGELFF.

CDR3: CASSQDWDRTGITDTQYF. CDR3 DNA sequence: TGCGCCAGCAGCCAAGATTGGGATAGGACGGGGATCACAGATACGCAGTATTTT. The chain combines TRBV4-1 with TRBJ2-3; D may be TRBD2 (5 bases). The V gene's germline CDR1 is MGHRA and CDR2 YSYEKL. The V and J ends lost 0 bases and 2 bases respectively, with 18 bases between them. The CDR3 contains 18 residues.

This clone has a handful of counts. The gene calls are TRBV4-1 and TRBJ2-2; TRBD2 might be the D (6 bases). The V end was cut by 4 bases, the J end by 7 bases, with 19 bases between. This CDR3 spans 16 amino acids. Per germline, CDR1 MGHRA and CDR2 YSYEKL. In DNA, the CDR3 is TGCGCCAGCAGCCTTCAGAATCTAGTGGGGGGCGGGGAGCTGTTTTTT. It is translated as CASSLQNLVGGGELFF.

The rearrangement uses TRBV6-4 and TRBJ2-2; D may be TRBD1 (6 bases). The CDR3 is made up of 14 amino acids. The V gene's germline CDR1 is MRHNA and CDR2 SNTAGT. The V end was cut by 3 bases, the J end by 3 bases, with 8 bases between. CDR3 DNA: TGTGCCAGCAGTGAACGACAGGACACCGGGGAGCTGTTTTTT. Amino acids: CASSERQDTGELFF.

The CDR3 nucleotides read TGTGCCAGCAGCTTAGCAGATGACAATGAGCAGTTCTTC. This gives the protein CASSLADDNEQFF. The chain combines TRBV27 with TRBJ2-1; D unresolved. V dropped 6 bases and J dropped 5 bases, with 11 bases sitting between them. This CDR3 contains 13 residues. Germline CDR1 and CDR2: MNHEY and SMNVEV (reference sequence).

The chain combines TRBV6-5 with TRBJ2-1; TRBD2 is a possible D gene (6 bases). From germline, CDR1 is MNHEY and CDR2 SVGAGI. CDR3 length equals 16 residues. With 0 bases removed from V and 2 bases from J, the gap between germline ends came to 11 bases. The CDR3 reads CASSYSLTGAYNEQFF. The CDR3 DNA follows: TGTGCCAGCAGTTACTCATTGACGGGGGCCTACAATGAGCAGTTCTTC.

The CDR3 sequence is CSAWRGGDPEAFF. The CDR3, as DNA: TGCAGCGCCTGGCGGGGAGGGGACCCTGAAGCTTTCTTT. The chain carries TRBV29-1 and TRBJ1-1; weak D call: TRBD1 (5 bases). This CDR3 region has 13 residues. Looked up from germline, CDR1 is SQVTM and CDR2 is ANQGSEA. Trimming took off 7 bases at V and 6 bases at J, with 18 bases between the two ends.